This T cell receptor (beta chain) came from a study of cytomegalovirus exposure and HLA in healthy donors. Study conclusions and caveats: Diagnosis of cytomegalovirus status made by the classifier reportedly showed high specificity and sensitivity.

The CDR3 spans 17 residues. The germline CDR1 and CDR2 sequences are MGHDK and SYGVNS. V lost 1 base to trimming and J lost 0 bases; unmatched junction nucleotides: 5. With respect to this clone: Its antigen is unidentified.

PCR employed 60 Vbeta and 13 Jbeta primers. Original analysis: As a later analysis found, there were 80 million to 90 million unique TCR beta chains, of which 8.5 million to 13 million were shared. Clones were read by immunoSEQ multiplex PCR, and TCRdb kept only the in-frame ones, dropping some. That table supplies the V and J calls and clone size; D and trimming were determined from the DNA. Among 140,000 to 150,000 clones listed, 61% were seen once. This clonotype was sampled from a male donor in good health and CMV-seronegative. The gene calls are TRBV25-1 and TRBJ2-3; 9 bases are shared with TRBD2. Sample: PBMCs. CDR3 sequence (DNA): TGTGCCAGCAGTGAATTTGCTAGCGGGGCAAGCACAGATACGCAGTATTTT. It encodes CASSEFASGASTDTQYF.